This T cell receptor beta chain was captured by sequencing in a study of cytomegalovirus exposure and HLA in healthy donors (dated by TCRdb to the late 2010s). In the study overall: An earlier analysis of 587 of the donors reported approximately 300 Gb of sequence data and 95 million to 140 million unique TCR beta sequences obtained from about 180 million T cells. A later genetic analysis took genome-wide SNP genotypes for about three fifths of the roughly 700 donors and used that subset as a discovery cohort. Roughly 310 gigabases of sequencing data and approximately 93 million unique TCR sequences were included in an early release covering about 700 HLA-typed donors. In addition to the first cohort of 666 subjects, a separate validation cohort of approximately 130 different subjects was used. The later analysis used no new phenotypic data to find candidate immune exposures, relying instead on TCR beta sequences and their occurrence across donors. A later analysis re-analyzed previously published TCR beta repertoires from approximately 700 donors and added high-resolution HLA genotyping to study TCR occurrence patterns. To decide whether each TCR beta V gene segment behaved as functional or pseudogenic, an earlier analysis of approximately 600 of the donors relied on high-throughput TCR beta sequencing. The study aimed to test whether signatures of past pathogen exposure could be identified by cataloging public T cell receptors. The genetic ancestry cluster associated with self-reported Caucasian donors included 70% to 85% of the roughly 380 genotyped donors. Roughly 5 DR-DQ haplotypes were handled as single units for association and clustering, since linkage in the cohort was strong. The T cell repertoires of 666 subjects were profiled by immunosequencing and related to cytomegalovirus serostatus. On average, around 230,000 unique TCR beta nucleotide sequences were sequenced per donor among about 400 genotyped donors of the cohort, with roughly 18% of those sequences being non-productive. The study combined high-throughput TCR immunosequencing, statistical association of individual TCRs with disease status, and machine learning to predict cytomegalovirus infection status. HLA typing included class I and class II loci at four-digit resolution. Every discovery cohort repertoire had been produced on one sequencing platform. Typing coverage differed by locus: A, B, C, DRB1 and DQB1 were typed in about 629-630 donors, DQA1 in about 500, DPA1 in nearly 610, and DPB1 in around 440. Donor age, sex, ethnicity and CMV serostatus were compiled together with the repertoire data. Broad study findings and their caveats: A total of 150 to 200 TCR beta chains were listed by the study as associated with cytomegalovirus. A few of the identified cytomegalovirus-associated TCR beta chains were confirmed in vitro to be specific for cytomegalovirus antigens. According to the authors, the approach could potentially be generalized to other disease states and immunological phenotypes. Most CMV-associated TCR beta chains appeared to be HLA-restricted in a later analysis, and the HLA associations seemed to be driven largely by CMV exposure. A cluster of highly shared sequence variants was judged likely to represent a technical artifact of the sequencing pipeline. Because counts were too low, about 15 rarely observed V segments, including chromosome 9 orphons, were left out of the earlier analysis of a few hundred of the donors. A later genetic analysis reported fewer N-insertions in productive TCRs among donors in an Asian-associated ancestry cluster than the approximately 670-donor mean. In a later analysis, the rate of TCR association differed among HLA loci, with DRB1 alleles having the most associated TCRs and HLA-C alleles having the fewest. Correlated functional status among segregating V segments might reflect linkage disequilibrium, but an unknown experimental factor could not be ruled out. Immune exposure information for the cohort was limited to CMV serostatus. Some IMGT-functional V segments, including TRBV6-2 and TRBV6-3, could not be distinguished by the 87-base-pair reads and were therefore excluded. HLA typing was unavailable for some donors at each locus, so association tests used only the typed subset. V-gene and J-gene trimming of TCR beta chains was associated with a missense DCLRE1C variant in a later genetic analysis, and the association was replicated in an independent cohort. The classifier was reported to diagnose cytomegalovirus status with high specificity and sensitivity in both the original and validation cohorts. Specific HLA alleles were associated with around 18,000 TCR beta sequences at a false discovery rate of 0.05 in a later analysis. A further reported finding was that TCR beta sequences accurately predicted the HLA-A and HLA-B alleles for most subjects in the first cohort. Strong co-occurrence of HLA alleles, especially DR and DQ, made assigning TCR associations to individual alleles difficult. Sequencing depth was assumed to be roughly uniform across donors in the presence/absence analyses, though that assumption may not hold. An earlier analysis of approximately 500 of the donors showed that most TCR beta V segments appeared in productive rearrangements either about 87% or about 30% of the time, which broadly matched IMGT annotations. This cohort had only TCR beta chains sequenced, and the lack of alpha or paired-chain data limited which features could be detected. A later analysis found that HLA-associated TCR beta chains were more clonally expanded and had lower generation probabilities than equally common non-associated chains. While some public TCRs were present in many individuals, most TCR sequences turned up only very rarely across donors. In a later analysis, several top co-occurrence clusters were reported to appear linked to parvovirus B19, influenza, CMV and Epstein-Barr virus.

As regards this clone: Its antigen is still unknown. Base qualities are not provided; no much larger clone lies one nucleotide away.

Including the terminal cysteine and phenylalanine, the CDR3 comprises 14 residues. The retained sequence is limited to the CDR3, 42 bases, with the frame set at the first base. V trim: 4 bases; J trim: 4 bases; unmatched bases: 5. As encoded in the germline V gene, CDR1 is SGDLS while CDR2 is YYNGEE. Libraries were built with the immunoSEQ multiplex PCR assay. The multiplex PCR relied on a mix of 60 forward primers for TCR Vbeta segments and 13 reverse primers for TCR Jbeta segments. A multiplex PCR assay on genomic DNA amplified the CDR3 region of rearranged TCR beta genes. On the Illumina HiSeq System, the amplified TCR beta libraries were sequenced as 87-base-pair reads. Per the authors' processing: A later analysis tallied tens of millions of unique TCR beta chains across the 666 repertoires, and some 12 million of those chains were shared by two or more donors. To remove PCR and sequencing errors, raw reads were error-corrected and collapsed into unique sequences using a nearest-neighbor algorithm that merged closely related sequences. V, D and J gene segments were assigned by aligning CDR3 sequences to IMGT reference sequences. Each retained sequence needed at least a six-nucleotide match to both a V gene segment and a J gene segment. Rearrangements were classified as productive when the CDR3 lacked stop codons and remained in frame with V and J, and all other rearrangements were classified as non-productive. CDR3 was defined by IMGT convention, running from the second conserved V-encoded cysteine to the conserved J-encoded phenylalanine. Sequences without an unambiguous match to a single V gene segment were excluded from the earlier analysis of about 600 of the donors. In an earlier analysis of 450 to 700 of the donors, V segments were called functional above 56.7% productive rearrangements and were called segregating when the between-donor standard deviation exceeded 5%. A statistical classification framework was built for diagnosing cytomegalovirus status from the catalog of TCR beta chain sequences. In a later analysis, TCR nucleotide sequences were compared against IMGT/GENE-DB human TR gene sequences so that V and J genes could be assigned. A later analysis assigned CDR3 sequences and most-parsimonious VDJ recombination scenarios with the TCRdist pipeline. A later analysis defined each TCR beta chain by its CDR3 amino acid sequence plus V-gene family, and excluded reads lacking a unique V-gene family. To address suspected cross-contamination and a sequencing artifact, a later analysis removed 450 to 700 highly shared, low-generation-probability nucleotide sequences. For each public chain, a later analysis derived a clonal expansion index from normalized ranks of inferred template counts within each repertoire. In a later analysis, generation probabilities were computed using a VDJ recombination model fitted to out-of-frame rearrangements, and the results were checked against IGoR. In a later analysis, hypergeometric tests were used to score TCR-TCR, TCR-HLA and TCR-CMV co-occurrence, with a repertoire-size bias correction applied to TCR pairs. A later analysis estimated false discovery rates by permuting HLA or CMV assignments 20 times. In a later analysis, co-occurring TCRs were grouped using DBSCAN, and TCRdist sequence similarity was added for clustering within HLA-allele-positive subsets. For co-occurrence clustering, repertoires with fewer than 30,000 or more than 120,000 public chains were excluded, along with 5 or 6 repertoires with anomalous nucleotide sharing. TCRdb holds this immuneACCESS table with in-frame rearrangements only. Some clones are missing; in checked studies, unresolved V genes explain under half, and the rest has no known cause. V and J calls and clone size are given by that table; D and trimming were obtained from the DNA. In all, the sample holds 90,000 to 100,000 clones, and roughly 63% of those were seen once. The ten largest clones represent 5.5% to 6% of the sample.

The cohort consisted of 666 healthy bone marrow donors. All cohort members were sampled while nominally healthy, although unrecorded immune exposures were likely present. The donor was CMV seropositive and was included in the group of almost 300 seropositive cohort members. A peripheral blood sample was collected from each donor, and TCR beta sequencing was performed on peripheral blood mononuclear cells. Genomic DNA extraction from the blood cell samples was performed with the Qiagen DNeasy Blood Extraction Kit. The rearranged chain carries TRBV9 and TRBJ2-3; 8 bases in the middle match TRBD2. Sequenced input: PBMCs. This TCR derives from a boy aged 5-17 years in good health and CMV-seropositive. The CDR3 here reads CASSPSGGADTQYF. The bases read TGTGCCAGCAGCCCAAGCGGGGGCGCAGATACGCAGTATTTT.